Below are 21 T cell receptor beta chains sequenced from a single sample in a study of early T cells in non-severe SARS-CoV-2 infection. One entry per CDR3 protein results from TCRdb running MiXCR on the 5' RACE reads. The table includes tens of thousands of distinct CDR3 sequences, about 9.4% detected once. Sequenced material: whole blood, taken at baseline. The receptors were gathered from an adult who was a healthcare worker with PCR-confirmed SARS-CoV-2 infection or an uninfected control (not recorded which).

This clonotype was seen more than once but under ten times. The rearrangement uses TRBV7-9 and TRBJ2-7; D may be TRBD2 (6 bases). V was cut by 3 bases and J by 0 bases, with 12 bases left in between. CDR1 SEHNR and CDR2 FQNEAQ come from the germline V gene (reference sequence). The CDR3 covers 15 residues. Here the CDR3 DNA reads TGTGCCAGCAGCTTTGATCGGGACTCCTCCTACGAGCAGTACTTC. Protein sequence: CASSFDRDSSYEQYF.

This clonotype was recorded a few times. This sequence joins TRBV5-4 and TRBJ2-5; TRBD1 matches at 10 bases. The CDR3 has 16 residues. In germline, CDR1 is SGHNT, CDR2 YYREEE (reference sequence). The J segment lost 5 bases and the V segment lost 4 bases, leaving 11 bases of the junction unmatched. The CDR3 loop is CASSAPGTGVRETQYF. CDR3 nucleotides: TGTGCCAGCAGCGCTCCCGGGACAGGGGTTCGGGAGACCCAGTACTTC.

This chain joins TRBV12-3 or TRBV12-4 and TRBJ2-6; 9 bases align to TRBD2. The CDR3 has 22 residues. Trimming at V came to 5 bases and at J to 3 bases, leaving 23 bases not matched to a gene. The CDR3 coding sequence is TGTGCCAGCAGTCCTCGCGGTAGCGGGGGTCCTTTCTGGCTCTTTGGGGCCAACGTCCTGACTTTC. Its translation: CASSPRGSGGPFWLFGANVLTF.

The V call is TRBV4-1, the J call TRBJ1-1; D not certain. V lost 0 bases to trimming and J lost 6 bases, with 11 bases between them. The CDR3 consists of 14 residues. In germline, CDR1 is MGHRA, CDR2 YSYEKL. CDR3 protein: CASSQELPVAEAFF. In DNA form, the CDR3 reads TGCGCCAGCAGCCAAGAACTCCCGGTGGCTGAAGCTTTCTTT.

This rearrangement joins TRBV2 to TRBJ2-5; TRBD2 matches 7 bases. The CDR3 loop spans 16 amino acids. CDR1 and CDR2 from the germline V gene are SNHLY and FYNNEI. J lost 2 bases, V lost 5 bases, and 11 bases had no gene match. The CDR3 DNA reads TGTGCCAGCAGTCGTATGACTAGCAGTCCGCAAGAGACCCAGTACTTC. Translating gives CASSRMTSSPQETQYF.

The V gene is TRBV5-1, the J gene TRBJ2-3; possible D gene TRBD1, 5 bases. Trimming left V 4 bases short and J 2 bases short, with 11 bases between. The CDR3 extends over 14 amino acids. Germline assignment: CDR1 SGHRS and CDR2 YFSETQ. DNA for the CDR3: TGCGCCAGCAGCCTTCGACAGACCACAGATACGCAGTATTTT. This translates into CASSLRQTTDTQYF.

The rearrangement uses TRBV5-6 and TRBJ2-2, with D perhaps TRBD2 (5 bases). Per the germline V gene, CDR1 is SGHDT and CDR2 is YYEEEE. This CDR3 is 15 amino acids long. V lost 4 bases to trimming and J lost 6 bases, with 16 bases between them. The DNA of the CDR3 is TGTGCCAGCAGCCCGACCGGGGTCACAGCCGGGGAGCTGTTTTTT. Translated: CASSPTGVTAGELFF.

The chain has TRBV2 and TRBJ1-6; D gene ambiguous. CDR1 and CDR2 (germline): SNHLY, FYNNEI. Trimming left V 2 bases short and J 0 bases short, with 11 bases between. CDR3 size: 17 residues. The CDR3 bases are TGTGCCAGCAGTGAAACTCGGCGAAGCTCCTATAATTCACCCCTCCACTTT. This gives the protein CASSETRRSSYNSPLHF.

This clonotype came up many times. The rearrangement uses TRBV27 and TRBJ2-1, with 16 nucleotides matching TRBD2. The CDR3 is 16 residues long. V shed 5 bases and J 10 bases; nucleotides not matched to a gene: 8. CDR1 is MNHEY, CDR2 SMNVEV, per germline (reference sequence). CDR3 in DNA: TGTGCCAGCAGTCCACCCCCGGGACTAGCGGGAGGGGAGCAGTTCTTC. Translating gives CASSPPPGLAGGEQFF.

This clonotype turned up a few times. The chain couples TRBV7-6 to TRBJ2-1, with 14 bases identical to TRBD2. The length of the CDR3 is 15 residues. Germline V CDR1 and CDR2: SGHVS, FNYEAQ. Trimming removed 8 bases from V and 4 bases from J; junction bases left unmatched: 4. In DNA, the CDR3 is TGTGCCAGCGCTGGGACTAGCGGGAGTTACAATGAGCAGTTCTTC. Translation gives CASAGTSGSYNEQFF.

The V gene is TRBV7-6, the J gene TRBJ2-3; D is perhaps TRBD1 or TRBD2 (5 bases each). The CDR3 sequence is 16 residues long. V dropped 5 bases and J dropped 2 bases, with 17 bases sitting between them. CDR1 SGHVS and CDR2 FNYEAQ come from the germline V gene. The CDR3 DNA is TGTGCCAGCAGCCGGTCCGTGGGGGAACTCACAGATACGCAGTATTTT. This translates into CASSRSVGELTDTQYF. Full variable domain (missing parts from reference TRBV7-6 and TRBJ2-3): GAGVSQSPRYKVTKRGQDVALRCDPISGHVSLYWYRQALGQGPEFLTYFNYEAQQDKSGLPNDRFSAERPEGSISTLTIQRTEQRDSAMYRCASSRSVGELTDTQYFGPGTRLTVL.

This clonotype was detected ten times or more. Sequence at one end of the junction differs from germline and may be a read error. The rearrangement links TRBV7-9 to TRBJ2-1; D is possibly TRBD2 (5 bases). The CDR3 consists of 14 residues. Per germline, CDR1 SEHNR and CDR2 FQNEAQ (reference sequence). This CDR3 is CASSLNAGYDEQFF. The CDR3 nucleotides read TGTGCCAGCAGCTTGAACGCGGGCTACGATGAGCAGTTCTTC.

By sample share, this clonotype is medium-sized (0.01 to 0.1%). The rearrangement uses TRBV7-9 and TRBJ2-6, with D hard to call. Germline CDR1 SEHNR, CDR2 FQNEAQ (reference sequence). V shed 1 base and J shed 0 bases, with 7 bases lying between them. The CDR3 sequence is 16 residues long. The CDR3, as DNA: TGTGCCAGCAGCTTAGTCGGAGACTCTGGGGCCAACGTCCTGACTTTC. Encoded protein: CASSLVGDSGANVLTF.

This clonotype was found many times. The CDR3, as DNA: TGTGCCAGCAGTTTTGGGGACCGGGGATTCCTCAATGAGCAGTTCTTC. Its protein product is CASSFGDRGFLNEQFF. This chain links TRBV28 with TRBJ2-1; possibly TRBD1 or TRBD2 for D (5 bases each). The V gene lost 3 bases and the J gene lost 6 bases, with 18 bases spanning the gap. Germline assignment: CDR1 MDHEN and CDR2 SYDVKM. The CDR3 contains 16 residues. Together with reference TRBV28 and TRBJ2-1, the CDR3 gives the full variable domain: DVKVTQSSRYLVKRTGEKVFLECVQDMDHENMFWYRQDPGLGLRLIYFSYDVKMKEKGDIPEGYSVSREKKERFSLILESASTNQTSMYLCASSFGDRGFLNEQFFGPGTRLTVL.

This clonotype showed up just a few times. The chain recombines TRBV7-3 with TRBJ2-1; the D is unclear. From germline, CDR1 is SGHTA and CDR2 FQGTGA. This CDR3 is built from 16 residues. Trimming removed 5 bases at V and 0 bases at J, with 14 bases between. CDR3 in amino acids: CASSPIVGSSYNEQFF. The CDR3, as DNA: TGTGCCAGCAGCCCGATAGTGGGTAGCTCCTACAATGAGCAGTTCTTC.

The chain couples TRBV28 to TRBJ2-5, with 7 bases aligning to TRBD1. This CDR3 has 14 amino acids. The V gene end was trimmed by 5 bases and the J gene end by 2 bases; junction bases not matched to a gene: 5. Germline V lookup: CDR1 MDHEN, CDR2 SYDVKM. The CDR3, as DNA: TGTGCCAGCAGTCTGTGGACAGGTCAAGAGACCCAGTACTTC. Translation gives CASSLWTGQETQYF.

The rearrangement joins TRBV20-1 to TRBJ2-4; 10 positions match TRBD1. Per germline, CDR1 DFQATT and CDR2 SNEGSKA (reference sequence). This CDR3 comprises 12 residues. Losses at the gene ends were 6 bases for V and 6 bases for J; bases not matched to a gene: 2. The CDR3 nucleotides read TGCAGTGCCCGACAGGGGGCAAACATTCAGTACTTC. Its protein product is CSARQGANIQYF.

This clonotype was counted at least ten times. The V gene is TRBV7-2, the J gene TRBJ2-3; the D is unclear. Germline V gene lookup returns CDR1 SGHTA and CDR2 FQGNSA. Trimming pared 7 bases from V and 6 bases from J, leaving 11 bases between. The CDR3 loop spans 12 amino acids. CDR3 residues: CASNPSTDTQYF. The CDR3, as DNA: TGTGCCAGCAATCCCAGTACCGATACGCAGTATTTT.

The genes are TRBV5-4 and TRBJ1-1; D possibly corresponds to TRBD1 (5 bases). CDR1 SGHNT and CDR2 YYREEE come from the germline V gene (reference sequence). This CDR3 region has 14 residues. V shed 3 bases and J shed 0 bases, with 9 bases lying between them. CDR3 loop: CASSWGTLNTEAFF. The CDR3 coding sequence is TGTGCCAGCAGCTGGGGCACCTTGAACACTGAAGCTTTCTTT.

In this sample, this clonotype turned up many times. CDR3 DNA sequence: TGCAGTGCTAGAAAAGGACAGGGGGCGCAGGGCTACACCTTC. It codes for CSARKGQGAQGYTF. This sequence joins TRBV20-1 and TRBJ1-2; TRBD1 aligns across 11 bases. V lost 2 bases and J lost 8; bases outside the gene matches: 7. Germline assignment: CDR1 DFQATT and CDR2 SNEGSKA (reference sequence). The CDR3 has 14 amino acids.

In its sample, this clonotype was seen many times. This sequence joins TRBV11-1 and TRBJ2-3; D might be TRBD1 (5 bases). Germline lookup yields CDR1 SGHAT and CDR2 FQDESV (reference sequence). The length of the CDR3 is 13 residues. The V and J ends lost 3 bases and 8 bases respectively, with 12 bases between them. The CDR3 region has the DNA TGTGCCAGCAGCTTTCAGGGTGCCGGTACGCAGTATTTT. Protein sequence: CASSFQGAGTQYF.